This entry describes one T cell receptor (beta chain). Trimming left V 3 bases short and J 2 bases short, with 8 bases between. Germline V gene sequence: CDR1 SGHAT, CDR2 FQNNGV. CDR3 length equals 14 residues. TCRdb's table, derived via immunoSEQ multiplex PCR, lists solely in-frame clones and lacks some. The repertoire holds 55,000 to 75,000 clones, with roughly 83% as singletons. As for time point: after dendritic cell vaccination, including at tumor progression/relapse. Only patients with spare fresh-frozen tumor and over two years of follow-up were included. This sample is drawn from a study of glioma-infiltrating T cells after dendritic cell vaccination. Turning to the study itself: Dendritic cells derived from monocytes and pulsed with autologous tumor lysate formed the vaccine.

This TCR was sampled from a human donor with glioblastoma. The input for sequencing was blood, taken after dendritic cell vaccination. The chain employs TRBV11-2 and TRBJ1-5; D ambiguous. The CDR3 nucleotides are TGTGCCAGCAGCTTGCTCGGGGGCAATCAGCCCCAGCATTTT. It is translated as CASSLLGGNQPQHF. The whole variable domain, filled in from reference TRBV11-2 and TRBJ1-5, reads EAGVAQSPRYKIIEKRQSVAFWCNPISGHATLYWYQQILGQGPKLLIQFQNNGVVDDSQLPKDRFSAERLKGVDSTLKIQPAKLEDSAVYLCASSLLGGNQPQHFGDGTRLSIL.